The 10 T cell receptor beta chains presented below share a single source sample, sequenced in a study of cytomegalovirus exposure and HLA in healthy donors (TCRdb year 2017). The method behind the library was the immunoSEQ multiplex PCR assay. For the multiplex PCR, a mixture combining 60 forward primers for TCR Vbeta segments and 13 reverse primers for TCR Jbeta segments was used. Sourced from immuneACCESS, this table was stored by TCRdb with only in-frame sequences that have V and J called. A share of the clones is absent; for the studies checked, an unresolved V gene accounts for under half, and the remainder has no known explanation. Present in this sample are around 180,000 clones, about 80% of which were seen just once. The top ten constitute 0.9% to 1.2% of the sample. Sequenced material: PBMCs. These TCRs come from a woman aged 40-49 years in good health and CMV-seronegative.

This sequence joins TRBV30 and TRBJ1-2, with 9 bases aligning to TRBD1. There are 13 residues in the CDR3. Germline loops: CDR1 GTSNPN, CDR2 SVGIG (reference sequence). Trimming cost V 7 bases and J 4 bases; bases outside gene matches: 7. The CDR3 is CASGGQGLYGYTF. The CDR3 coding sequence is TGTGCCTCTGGGGGACAGGGCCTCTATGGCTACACCTTC.

This chain links TRBV15 with TRBJ1-2; D remains ambiguous. Trimming left V 1 base short and J 8 bases short, with 14 bases between. CDR1 and CDR2 from the germline V gene are LNHNV and YYDKDF (reference sequence). CDR3 length equals 14 residues. CDR3 region: CATSRGQTERGYTF. CDR3 sequence (DNA): TGTGCCACCAGCAGAGGGCAGACGGAGCGGGGCTACACCTTC.

J is TRBJ2-1 and V is TRBV13; TRBD2 is a possible D gene (6 bases). Between the trimmed V and J ends, which lost 3 bases and 8 bases, there was a span of 23 bases. The CDR3 covers 17 residues. Germline V lookup: CDR1 PRHDT, CDR2 FYEKMQ (reference sequence). CDR3 coding DNA: TGTGCCAGCAGCTTTGTGGGGGGACTGCCACCGAAGGATGAGCAGTTCTTC. Translated, it gives CASSFVGGLPPKDEQFF.

This chain joins TRBV6-6 and TRBJ2-3, with 9 bases identical to TRBD2. Trimming at V came to 10 bases and at J to 4 bases, leaving 12 bases not matched to a gene. CDR3 length equals 15 residues. The V gene's germline CDR1 is MNHNY and CDR2 SVGAGI (reference sequence). The CDR3 sequence is CATCEREAGSDTQYF. CDR3 sequence (DNA): TGTGCCACCTGTGAGCGGGAGGCTGGATCAGATACGCAGTATTTT.

The chain recombines TRBV5-4 with TRBJ1-1; 9 bases line up with TRBD1. Per germline, CDR1 SGHNT and CDR2 YYREEE (reference sequence). V dropped 4 bases and J dropped 7; count of bases not matched to a gene: 17. The CDR3 covers 17 residues. This chain's CDR3 is CASSRHAGQGTEGEAFF. CDR3 DNA sequence: TGTGCCAGCAGCAGACACGCGGGACAGGGCACGGAAGGTGAAGCTTTCTTT. The complete variable domain, with remaining parts taken from reference TRBV5-4 and TRBJ1-1, reads ETGVTQSPTHLIKTRGQQVTLRCSSQSGHNTVSWYQQALGQGPQFIFQYYREEENGRGNFPPRFSGLQFPNYSSELNVNALELDDSALYLCASSRHAGQGTEGEAFFGQGTRLTVV.

The sample holds a few counts of this clone. The rearrangement uses TRBV30 and TRBJ2-3; the match to TRBD1 covers 8 bases. This CDR3 comprises 13 residues. Germline V lookup: CDR1 GTSNPN, CDR2 SVGIG (reference sequence). Trimming cost V 7 bases and J 3 bases; bases outside gene matches: 6. This CDR3 reads CALSGQVTDTQYF. CDR3 coding DNA: TGTGCCTTGTCGGGACAGGTGACAGATACGCAGTATTTT. The full variable domain, in which reference TRBV30 and TRBJ2-3 provide the parts outside the CDR3, is SQTIHQWPATLVQPVGSPLSLECTVEGTSNPNLYWYRQAAGRGLQLLFYSVGIGQISSEVPQNLSASRPQDRQFILSSKKLLLSDSGFYLCALSGQVTDTQYFGPGTRLTVL.

J is TRBJ2-2 and V is TRBV10-3; D is unclear. CDR1 is ENHRY and CDR2 is SYGVKD in the germline V gene. The CDR3 is made up of 13 amino acids. Trimming removed 9 bases from V and 4 bases from J, with 12 bases in between. This chain's CDR3 is CAIEHVTTGELFF. The CDR3 region has the DNA TGTGCCATAGAACACGTTACCACCGGGGAGCTGTTTTTT.

V and J are TRBV15 and TRBJ2-6; tentative D call: TRBD1 (5 bases). The germline CDR1 and CDR2 sequences are LNHNV and YYDKDF (reference sequence). The V and J ends lost 8 bases and 1 base respectively, with 15 bases between them. This CDR3 region has 16 residues. This CDR3 reads CATLPAPGSGANVLTF. For the CDR3, the DNA is TGTGCCACCTTACCCGCACCAGGGTCTGGGGCCAACGTCCTGACTTTC.

V and J are TRBV9 and TRBJ2-1; tentative D call: TRBD2 (9 bases). Trimming left V 0 bases short and J 13 bases short, with 20 bases between. The CDR3 runs to 15 residues. Germline CDR1 is SGDLS and CDR2 is YYNGEE. CDR3 coding DNA: TGTGCCAGCAGCGTAGGGACTAGCGACACAGGGGGACAGTTCTTC. Encoded protein: CASSVGTSDTGGQFF. The whole variable domain, remainder taken from reference TRBV9 and TRBJ2-1, is DSGVTQTPKHLITATGQRVTLRCSPRSGDLSVYWYQQSLDQGLQFLIQYYNGEERAKGNILERFSAQQFPDLHSELNLSSLELGDSALYFCASSVGTSDTGGQFFGPGTRLTVL.

V usage is TRBV19 and J usage is TRBJ1-2; possible D gene TRBD1, 6 bases. The CDR3 loop spans 15 amino acids. Trimming shortened V by 2 bases and J by 3 bases, and 13 bases separated the two germline ends. Germline V gene lookup returns CDR1 LNHDA and CDR2 SQIVND (reference sequence). CDR3 bases: TGTGCCAGTAGTATATCGTCCGGACAGCACTATGGCTACACCTTC. It specifies CASSISSGQHYGYTF.